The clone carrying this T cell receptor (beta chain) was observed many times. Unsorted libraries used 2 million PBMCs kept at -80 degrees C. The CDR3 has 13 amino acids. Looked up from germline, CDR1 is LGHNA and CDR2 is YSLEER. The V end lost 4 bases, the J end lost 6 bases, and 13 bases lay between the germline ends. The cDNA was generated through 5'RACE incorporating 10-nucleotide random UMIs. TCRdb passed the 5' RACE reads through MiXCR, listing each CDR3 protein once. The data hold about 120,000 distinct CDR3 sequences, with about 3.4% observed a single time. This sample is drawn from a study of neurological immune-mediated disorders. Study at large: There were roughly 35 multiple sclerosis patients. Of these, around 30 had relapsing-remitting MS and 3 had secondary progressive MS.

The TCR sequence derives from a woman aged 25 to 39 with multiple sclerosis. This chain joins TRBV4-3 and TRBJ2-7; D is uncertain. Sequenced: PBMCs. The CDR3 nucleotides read TGCGCCAGCAGCCCCAATGCAGGCGGCGAGCAGTACTTC. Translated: CASSPNAGGEQYF.